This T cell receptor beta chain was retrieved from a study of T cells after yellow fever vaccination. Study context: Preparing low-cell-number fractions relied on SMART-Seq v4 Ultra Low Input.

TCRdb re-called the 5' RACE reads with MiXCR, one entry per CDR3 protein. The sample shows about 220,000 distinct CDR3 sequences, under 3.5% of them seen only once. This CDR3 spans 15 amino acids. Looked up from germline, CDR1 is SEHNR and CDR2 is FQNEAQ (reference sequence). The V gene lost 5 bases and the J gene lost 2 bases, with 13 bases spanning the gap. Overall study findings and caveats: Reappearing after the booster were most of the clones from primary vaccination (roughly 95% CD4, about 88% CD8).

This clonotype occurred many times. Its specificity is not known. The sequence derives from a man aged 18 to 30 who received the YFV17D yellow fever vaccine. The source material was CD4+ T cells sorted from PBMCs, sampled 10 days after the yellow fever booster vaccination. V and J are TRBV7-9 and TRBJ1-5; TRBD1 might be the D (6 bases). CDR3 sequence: CASSQQGSGNQPQHF. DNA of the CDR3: TGTGCCAGCAGCCAACAGGGTTCGGGCAATCAGCCCCAGCATTTT.